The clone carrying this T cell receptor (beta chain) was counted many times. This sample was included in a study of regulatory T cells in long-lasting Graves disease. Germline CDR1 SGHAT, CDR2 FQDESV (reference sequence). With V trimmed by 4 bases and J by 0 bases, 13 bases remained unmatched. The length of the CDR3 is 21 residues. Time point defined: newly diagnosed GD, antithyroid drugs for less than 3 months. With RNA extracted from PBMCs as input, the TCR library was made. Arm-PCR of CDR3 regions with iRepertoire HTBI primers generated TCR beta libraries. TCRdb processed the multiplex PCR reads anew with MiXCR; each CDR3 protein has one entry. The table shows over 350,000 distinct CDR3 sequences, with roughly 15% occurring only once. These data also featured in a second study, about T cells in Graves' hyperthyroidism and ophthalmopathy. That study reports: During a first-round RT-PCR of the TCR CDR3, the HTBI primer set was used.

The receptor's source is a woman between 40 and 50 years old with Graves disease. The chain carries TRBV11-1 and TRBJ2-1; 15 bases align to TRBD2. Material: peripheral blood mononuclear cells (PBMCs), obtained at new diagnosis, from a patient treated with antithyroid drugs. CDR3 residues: CASSSWTSGRALSGSYNEQFF. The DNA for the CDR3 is TGTGCCAGCAGCTCCTGGACTAGCGGGAGGGCCCTAAGTGGCTCCTACAATGAGCAGTTCTTC.